Shown below are 17 T cell receptor beta chains from a single sample sequenced in a study of cytomegalovirus exposure and HLA in healthy donors (dated by TCRdb to the late 2010s). The library was produced with the immunoSEQ multiplex PCR assay. For the multiplex PCR, a mixture combining 60 forward primers for TCR Vbeta segments and 13 reverse primers for TCR Jbeta segments was used. TCRdb re-hosts the immuneACCESS table, in-frame sequences only. Its copies lack some clones; in the studies checked, an unresolved V gene accounts for under half of them, and the cause for the rest is not known. Present in this sample are more than 110,000 clones, approximately 80% of which were seen just once. The ten biggest clones cover 4.5% to 6% of the sample. What was sequenced was PBMCs. These TCRs come from a male donor in good health and CMV-seronegative.

This clone was seen a few times. The chain employs TRBV27 and TRBJ2-7, with 8 bases matching TRBD1. The germline gives CDR1 MNHEY, CDR2 SMNVEV (reference sequence). This CDR3 has 15 amino acids. Trimming at V came to 5 bases and at J to 3 bases, leaving 9 bases not matched to a gene. The CDR3 spells CASSPEGQGHYEQYF. The CDR3 DNA reads TGTGCCAGCAGTCCGGAAGGACAGGGACACTACGAGCAGTACTTC.

The rearrangement joins TRBV7-3 to TRBJ1-1; D may be TRBD1 (6 bases). This CDR3 is 13 amino acids long. V was shortened by 4 bases and J by 6 bases, with 12 bases between the two germline ends. Germline CDR1 is SGHTA and CDR2 is FQGTGA. In DNA form, the CDR3 reads TGTGCCAGCAGCTCGCGCAGGGGCTCTGAAGCTTTCTTT. Amino acids: CASSSRRGSEAFF.

J is TRBJ2-3 and V is TRBV7-9, with 8 positions matching TRBD1. The CDR3 runs to 17 residues. V shed 1 base, J shed 2 bases, and the junction held 8 bases outside the gene matches. Germline values: CDR1 SEHNR, CDR2 FQNEAQ (reference sequence). The CDR3 loop reads CASSLGAGTGLTDTQYF. DNA of the CDR3: TGTGCCAGCAGCTTAGGGGCCGGGACAGGCCTCACAGATACGCAGTATTTT. Full variable domain (missing parts from reference TRBV7-9 and TRBJ2-3): DTGVSQNPRHKITKRGQNVTFRCDPISEHNRLYWYRQTLGQGPEFLTYFQNEAQLEKSRLLSDRFSAERPKGSFSTLEIQRTEQGDSAMYLCASSLGAGTGLTDTQYFGPGTRLTVL.

The chain links TRBV5-1 to TRBJ1-4; 7 nucleotides agree with TRBD1. V gave up 2 bases and J gave up 0 bases; unmatched junction bases: 1. CDR1 and CDR2 from the germline V gene are SGHRS and YFSETQ. The CDR3 is made up of 15 amino acids. The CDR3 DNA sequence: TGCGCCAGCAGCTTAACAGGGGCAACTAATGAAAAACTGTTTTTT. Protein: CASSLTGATNEKLFF.

The gene calls are TRBV6-5 and TRBJ2-7; weak D call: TRBD2 (6 bases). Germline-derived CDR1 and CDR2 are MNHEY and SVGAGI. The CDR3 is 13 amino acids. The ends were cut back, 5 bases at V and 5 bases at J, with 13 bases in the middle. CDR3 amino acids: CASSAEDYHEQYF. DNA for the CDR3: TGTGCCAGCAGTGCCGAGGACTACCACGAGCAGTACTTC.

This clone has only one observation. The V and J genes are TRBV6-1 and TRBJ2-7, with D perhaps matching TRBD2 (7 bases). CDR1 MNHNS and CDR2 SASEGT come from the germline V gene. The CDR3 sequence is 15 residues long. The V gene lost 7 bases and the J gene lost 0 bases, with 16 bases spanning the gap. This CDR3 is CASTPLGGGSYEQYF. CDR3 sequence (DNA): TGTGCCAGCACACCTTTAGGGGGGGGCTCCTACGAGCAGTACTTC.

This clone came up a few times. In DNA, the CDR3 is TGTGCCATCAGCCAACAGGGGAACACTGAAGCTTTCTTT. Its translation is CAISQQGNTEAFF. The chain has TRBV10-3 and TRBJ1-1, with D perhaps matching TRBD1 (6 bases). The length of the CDR3 is 13 residues. V was shortened by 6 bases and J by 1 base, with 9 bases between the two germline ends. From germline, CDR1 is ENHRY and CDR2 SYGVKD.

The chain recombines TRBV2 with TRBJ1-4; 10 bases line up with TRBD1. The CDR3 has 14 amino acids. The junction had 5 bases not matched to a gene; V was cut back by 6 bases and J by 7 bases. From germline, CDR1 is SNHLY and CDR2 FYNNEI. The CDR3 DNA reads TGTGCCAGCAGAACGGGACAGGGGAGTGAAAAACTGTTTTTT. Translation: CASRTGQGSEKLFF. The full variable domain, rest sourced from reference TRBV2 and TRBJ1-4, is EPEVTQTPSHQVTQMGQEVILRCVPISNHLYFYWYRQILGQKVEFLVSFYNNEISEKSEIFDDQFSVERPDGSNFTLKIRSTKLEDSAMYFCASRTGQGSEKLFFGSGTQLSVL.

The chain links TRBV15 to TRBJ2-6; D is perhaps TRBD2 (5 bases). The V gene lost 7 bases and the J gene lost 4 bases, with 11 bases spanning the gap. Germline CDR1 is LNHNV and CDR2 is YYDKDF (reference sequence). This CDR3 is built from 14 residues. The CDR3 here is CATTRGGGANVLTF. The DNA for the CDR3 is TGTGCCACCACCCGGGGTGGCGGGGCCAACGTCCTGACTTTC.

This clone appeared a single time. The rearrangement uses TRBV30 and TRBJ2-6; 7 bases line up with TRBD1. Looked up from germline, CDR1 is GTSNPN and CDR2 is SVGIG (reference sequence). Unmatched junction bases numbered 11, after V lost 3 bases and J lost 3 bases. The CDR3 has 17 residues. The CDR3 DNA reads as TGTGCCTGGAGCTCCCTGACAGGGAGTGTTGGGGCCAACGTCCTGACTTTC. Translating it yields CAWSSLTGSVGANVLTF.

The chain's CDR3 is CASSLVSSPRGEQYF. The CDR3 DNA is TGTGCCAGCAGCTTAGTAAGTAGCCCACGAGGCGAGCAGTACTTC. V gene TRBV11-2 combines with J gene TRBJ2-7; no reliable D call. V was cut by 1 base and J by 6 bases, with 16 bases left in between. This CDR3 comprises 15 residues. Germline V gene lookup returns CDR1 SGHAT and CDR2 FQNNGV.

The V and J genes are TRBV10-1 and TRBJ2-3; D is perhaps TRBD1 (6 bases). Germline lookup yields CDR1 WNHNN and CDR2 SYGVQD (reference sequence). The V gene lost 7 bases and the J gene lost 5 bases, with 13 bases spanning the gap. The CDR3 length is 13 residues. CDR3 region: CASTLKGQDTQYF. DNA for the CDR3: TGCGCCAGCACCCTGAAGGGACAAGATACGCAGTATTTT.

There are a few counts of this clone. The J gene is TRBJ2-1, the V gene TRBV19, with D maybe TRBD2 (7 bases). This CDR3 comprises 13 residues. Deletions cut 4 bases from V and 5 bases from J, with 9 bases between. The germline V gene encodes CDR1 LNHDA and CDR2 SQIVND (reference sequence). CDR3 in DNA: TGTGCCAGTAGTACGCGGGGGCACAATGAGCAGTTCTTC. Translated, it gives CASSTRGHNEQFF.

The DNA of the CDR3 is TGTGCCAGCAGCCCGACCTCGACAGGGGGGTTTGGCTACACCTTC. It translates to CASSPTSTGGFGYTF. The chain links TRBV5-6 to TRBJ1-2, with 9 bases aligning to TRBD1. The CDR3 spans 15 residues. The germline V gene has CDR1 SGHDT and CDR2 YYEEEE. The V and J ends lost 4 bases and 7 bases, in that order; junction bases with no gene match: 11.

This sequence joins TRBV30 and TRBJ1-1; TRBD1 is a possible D gene (5 bases). CDR1 is GTSNPN and CDR2 is SVGIG in the germline V gene (reference sequence). This CDR3 contains 11 residues. V shed 1 base and J shed 5 bases, with 5 bases lying between them. Here the CDR3 reads CAWSGQTEAFF. CDR3 DNA sequence: TGTGCCTGGAGTGGACAGACTGAAGCTTTCTTT.

The V gene is TRBV2, the J gene TRBJ1-2; 10 bases fit TRBD1. CDR3 length: 17 residues. V shed 4 bases and J 3 bases; nucleotides not matched to a gene: 11. The germline CDR1 and CDR2 sequences are SNHLY and FYNNEI. CDR3: CASSGLGTGDRDYGYTF. CDR3 DNA sequence: TGTGCCAGCAGTGGGTTAGGGACAGGGGATAGGGACTATGGCTACACCTTC.

This chain uses TRBV13 with TRBJ2-3; 9 bases map to TRBD2. From germline, CDR1 is PRHDT and CDR2 FYEKMQ (reference sequence). This CDR3 spans 16 amino acids. The V and J ends lost 3 bases and 2 bases, in that order; junction bases with no gene match: 6. The CDR3 DNA sequence: TGTGCCAGCAGCTTTTTGGGCGGGGGGGCCACAGATACGCAGTATTTT. Residues: CASSFLGGGATDTQYF.